The entry below gives a single TCR beta chain sequence along with its context. This CDR3 is 17 amino acids long. The germline V gene encodes CDR1 SEHNR and CDR2 FQNEAQ (reference sequence). With 1 base removed from V and 1 base from J, the gap between germline ends came to 16 bases. The table came from immunoSEQ multiplex PCR; TCRdb's copy has only in-frame clones and leaves some out. The sample includes about 320,000 clones, roughly 90% of them seen just once. Two negative PCRs, clearance, or symptom resolution characterized the recovered Cohort 3 donors. This sample is drawn from a study of blood T cell repertoires in COVID-19. Study context: COVID-19 samples from acute and convalescent phases originated in the United States, Italy and Spain. T cells, B-cell-depleted T cells, or PBMCs provided the cDNA or gDNA that served as material.

The clonotype comes from a man in his 60s who had recovered from COVID-19. The chain has TRBV7-9 and TRBJ1-2; perhaps TRBD1 as D (5 bases). Material for sequencing was PBMCs or T cells enriched from blood (not recorded which). The CDR3 protein is CASSLEGVLLFNYGYTF. DNA for the CDR3: TGTGCCAGCAGCTTAGAAGGGGTTTTACTGTTTAACTATGGCTACACCTTC.